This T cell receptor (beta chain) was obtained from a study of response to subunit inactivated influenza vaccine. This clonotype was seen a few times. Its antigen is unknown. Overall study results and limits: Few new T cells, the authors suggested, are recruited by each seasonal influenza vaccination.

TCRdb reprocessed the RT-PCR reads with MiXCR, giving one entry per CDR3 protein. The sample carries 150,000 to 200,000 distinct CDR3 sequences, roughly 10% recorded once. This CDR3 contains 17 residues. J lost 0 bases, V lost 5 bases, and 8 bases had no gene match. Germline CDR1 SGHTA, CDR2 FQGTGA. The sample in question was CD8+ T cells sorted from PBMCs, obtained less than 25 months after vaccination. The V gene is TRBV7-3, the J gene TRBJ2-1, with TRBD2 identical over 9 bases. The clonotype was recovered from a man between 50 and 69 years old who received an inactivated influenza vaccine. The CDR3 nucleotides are TGTGCCAGCAGCCCCGTGGTAGCGGGGGTCTCCTACAATGAGCAGTTCTTC. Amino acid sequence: CASSPVVAGVSYNEQFF.